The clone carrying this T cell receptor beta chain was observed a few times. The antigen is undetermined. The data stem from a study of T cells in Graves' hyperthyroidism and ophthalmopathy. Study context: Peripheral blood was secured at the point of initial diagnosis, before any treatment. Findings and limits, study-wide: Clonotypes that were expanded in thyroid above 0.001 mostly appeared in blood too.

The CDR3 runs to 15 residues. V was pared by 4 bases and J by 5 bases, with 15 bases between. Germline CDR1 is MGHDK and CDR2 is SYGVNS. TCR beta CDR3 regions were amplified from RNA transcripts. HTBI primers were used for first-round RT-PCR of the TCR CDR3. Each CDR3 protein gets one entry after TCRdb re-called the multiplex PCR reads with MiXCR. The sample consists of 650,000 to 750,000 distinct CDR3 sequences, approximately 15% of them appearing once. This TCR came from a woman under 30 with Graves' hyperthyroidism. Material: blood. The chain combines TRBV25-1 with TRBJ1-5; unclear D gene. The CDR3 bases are TGTGCCAGCAGTGGTCGGGAGATTCACGATCAGCCCCAGCATTTT. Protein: CASSGREIHDQPQHF.